Following are 18 T cell receptor beta chains from one sample sequenced in a study of T cell responses to AZD1222 COVID-19 vaccine. Method: immunoSEQ multiplex PCR; TCRdb's copy keeps in-frame clones and lacks some. This table has more than 85,000 clones, roughly 86% appearing once. The source was peripheral blood, collected 28 days after the second AZD1222 dose. The origin of the receptors is an adult who received the AZD1222 COVID-19 vaccine.

This rearrangement joins TRBV4-2 to TRBJ2-3; D unclear. The CDR3 has 14 residues. Germline V CDR1 and CDR2: LGHNA, YNFKEQ. The V end lost 0 bases, the J end lost 0 bases, and 4 bases lay between the germline ends. The CDR3 nucleotides are TGTGCCAGCAGCCAAGAGGGCAGCACAGATACGCAGTATTTT. Translation gives CASSQEGSTDTQYF.

The chain couples TRBV10-1 to TRBJ1-1; D gene ambiguous. The germline V gene encodes CDR1 WNHNN and CDR2 SYGVQD (reference sequence). The V end was cut by 4 bases, the J end by 1 base, with 13 bases between. The CDR3 totals 15 residues. As DNA, the CDR3 is TGCGCCAGCAGTGTATGCAGGCCACCGAACACTGAAGCTTTCTTT. Amino acid sequence: CASSVCRPPNTEAFF.

The chain is built from TRBV4-1 and TRBJ2-1; D gene ambiguous. The V end lost 4 bases, the J end lost 6 bases, and 4 bases lay between the germline ends. This CDR3 contains 11 residues. Per germline, CDR1 MGHRA and CDR2 YSYEKL. As DNA, the CDR3 is TGCGCCAGCAGCCGATTCAATGAGCAGTTCTTC. Protein product: CASSRFNEQFF.

This clone was counted a few times. The V call is TRBV18, the J call TRBJ1-5, with D perhaps matching TRBD1 (5 bases). Germline assignment: CDR1 KGHSH and CDR2 LQKENI. CDR3 length: 14 amino acids. V lost 2 bases and J lost 5, with 10 bases in between. The CDR3 sequence: CASSPFLGDQPQHF. In DNA, the CDR3 is TGTGCCAGCTCACCATTCCTGGGGGATCAGCCCCAGCATTTT.

CDR3 amino acids: CASSLLTGLAEPQETQYF. The CDR3 DNA follows: TGTGCCAGCAGCCTACTCACCGGACTAGCGGAACCTCAAGAGACCCAGTACTTC. This rearrangement joins TRBV5-8 to TRBJ2-5; 10 nucleotides align to TRBD2. The germline V gene encodes CDR1 SGHTS and CDR2 YDEGEE. The CDR3 length is 18 residues. V lost 4 bases and J lost 2; bases outside the gene matches: 14.

The V and J genes are TRBV3-1 (or the pseudogene TRBV3-2) and TRBJ2-1, with 15 bases aligning to TRBD2. CDR1 and CDR2 from the germline V gene are LGHDT and YNNKEL (reference sequence). The CDR3 runs to 20 residues. V was clipped by 4 bases and J by 0 bases; unmatched bases: 10. The CDR3 region is CASSPLRGLAGGSSYNEQFF. CDR3 nucleotide sequence: TGTGCCAGCAGCCCTCTAAGAGGACTAGCGGGAGGGAGCTCCTACAATGAGCAGTTCTTC.

This chain connects TRBV19 to TRBJ2-2, with TRBD2 matching 8 bases. There are 16 residues in the CDR3. V gave up 8 bases and J gave up 5 bases; unmatched junction bases: 13. Germline V gene sequence: CDR1 LNHDA, CDR2 SQIVND (reference sequence). CDR3 in amino acids: CASSSRSGAGTGELFF. The CDR3 DNA follows: TGTGCCAGTTCCTCACGTAGCGGGGCAGGTACCGGGGAGCTGTTTTTT.

This chain connects TRBV4-3 to TRBJ2-7, with D possibly being TRBD2 (6 bases). V lost 1 base, J lost 4 bases, and 8 bases lay in between. Germline V gives CDR1 LGHNA, CDR2 YSLEER. The length of the CDR3 is 13 residues. CDR3 protein: CASSQGRAYEQYF. The CDR3 bases are TGCGCCAGCAGCCAAGGGAGGGCGTACGAGCAGTACTTC.

This chain uses TRBV19 with TRBJ2-7; 11 nucleotides match TRBD2. CDR1 LNHDA and CDR2 SQIVND come from the germline V gene (reference sequence). Trimming cost V 5 bases and J 0 bases; bases outside gene matches: 3. The CDR3 loop spans 15 amino acids. The CDR3 coding sequence is TGTGCCAGTAGTGTCACTAGCGGGGGCTCCTACGAGCAGTACTTC. It is translated as CASSVTSGGSYEQYF.

This chain connects TRBV5-1 to TRBJ1-1, with D hard to call. Per the germline V gene, CDR1 is SGHRS and CDR2 is YFSETQ. This CDR3 region has 16 residues. Trimming removed 4 bases at V and 6 bases at J, with 22 bases between. CDR3 in amino acids: CASSPNAVAGNPEAFF. DNA for the CDR3: TGCGCCAGCAGCCCCAATGCCGTGGCGGGAAACCCTGAAGCTTTCTTT. The whole variable domain, filled in from reference TRBV5-1 and TRBJ1-1, reads KAGVTQTPRYLIKTRGQQVTLSCSPISGHRSVSWYQQTPGQGLQFLFEYFSETQRNKGNFPGRFSGRQFSNSRSEMNVSTLELGDSALYLCASSPNAVAGNPEAFFGQGTRLTVV.

The rearrangement uses TRBV5-1 and TRBJ2-3; no clear D gene. CDR1 is SGHRS and CDR2 is YFSETQ in the germline V gene. The CDR3 runs to 13 residues. V was shortened by 4 bases and J by 5 bases, with 11 bases between the two germline ends. The CDR3 nucleotides are TGCGCCAGCAGCCTAAAGGGAATAGATACGCAGTATTTT. This sequence encodes CASSLKGIDTQYF.

This chain connects TRBV5-6 to TRBJ1-5, with 9 bases that match TRBD1. V gave up 4 bases and J gave up 6 bases; unmatched junction bases: 14. Germline CDR1 reads SGHDT; CDR2 reads YYEEEE. The CDR3 runs 17 residues. The DNA of the CDR3 is TGTGCCAGCAGCCGCTACCCGGGACAGGGAATTGGTCAGCCCCAGCATTTT. Encoded protein: CASSRYPGQGIGQPQHF.

This chain joins TRBV3-1 (or the pseudogene TRBV3-2) and TRBJ2-1; 11 bases agree with TRBD2. Trimming at V came to 4 bases and at J to 5 bases, leaving 7 bases not matched to a gene. Germline V gene lookup returns CDR1 LGHDT and CDR2 YNNKEL (reference sequence). The CDR3 covers 16 residues. The DNA of the CDR3 is TGTGCCAGCAGCCCTGTTCGACTAGCGGGGCACAATGAGCAGTTCTTC. Translation gives CASSPVRLAGHNEQFF.

This clone was detected a few times. This chain links TRBV6-2 or TRBV6-3 with TRBJ2-7, with no clear D. Germline CDR1 reads MNHEY; CDR2 reads SVGEGT. V was pared by 1 base and J by 6 bases, with 4 bases between. The CDR3 loop spans 11 amino acids. The CDR3 sequence is CASSYWGEQYF. Written as DNA, the CDR3 is TGTGCCAGCAGTTACTGGGGCGAGCAGTACTTC.

The V and J genes are TRBV18 and TRBJ1-2, with D possibly TRBD1 on 6 matching bases. CDR1 is KGHSH, CDR2 LQKENI, per germline. V was pared by 3 bases and J by 5 bases, with 16 bases between. The CDR3 has 15 amino acids. Here the CDR3 DNA reads TGTGCCAGCTCACCTAACCCCCTGGGGGCGTATGGCTACACCTTC. Translation gives CASSPNPLGAYGYTF.

This chain uses TRBV24-1 with TRBJ1-2, with 9 bases identical to TRBD1. The junction had 4 bases not matched to a gene; V was cut back by 2 bases and J by 4 bases. In germline, CDR1 is KGHDR, CDR2 SFDVKD. The CDR3 loop spans 15 amino acids. CDR3 bases: TGTGCCACCAGTGATTCCGGGACAGGGCCCTATGGCTACACCTTC. The encoded protein is CATSDSGTGPYGYTF.

V and J are TRBV11-3 and TRBJ2-1; unclear D gene. V lost 3 bases and J 6 bases, leaving 3 bases between the germline ends. Germline loops: CDR1 SGHNT, CDR2 YENEEA. This CDR3 contains 11 residues. The CDR3 loop reads CASSFGNEQFF. CDR3 in DNA: TGTGCCAGCAGCTTCGGCAATGAGCAGTTCTTC.

The chain joins TRBV6-5 to TRBJ1-1, with no clear D. Germline CDR1 is MNHEY and CDR2 is SVGAGI. The CDR3 is made up of 15 amino acids. Trimming pared 7 bases from V and 0 bases from J, leaving 15 bases between. The CDR3 spells CASISWRFMNTEAFF. The CDR3 DNA follows: TGTGCCAGCATTAGCTGGAGATTCATGAACACTGAAGCTTTCTTT.